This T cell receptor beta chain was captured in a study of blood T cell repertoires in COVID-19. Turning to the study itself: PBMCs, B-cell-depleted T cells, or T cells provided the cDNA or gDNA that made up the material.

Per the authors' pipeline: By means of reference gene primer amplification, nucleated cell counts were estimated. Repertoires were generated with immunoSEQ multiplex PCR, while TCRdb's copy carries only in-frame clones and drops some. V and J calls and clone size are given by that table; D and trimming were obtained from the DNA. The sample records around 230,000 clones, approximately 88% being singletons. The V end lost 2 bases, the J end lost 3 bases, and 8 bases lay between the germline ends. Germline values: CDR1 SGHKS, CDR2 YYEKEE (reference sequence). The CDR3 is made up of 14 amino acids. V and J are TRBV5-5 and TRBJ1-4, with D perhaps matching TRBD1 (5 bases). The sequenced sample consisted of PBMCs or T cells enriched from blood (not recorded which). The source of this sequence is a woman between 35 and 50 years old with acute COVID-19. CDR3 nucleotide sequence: TGTGCCAGCAGCTTAGGCAGGGCTAATGAAAAACTGTTTTTT. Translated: CASSLGRANEKLFF.